The 17 T cell receptor beta chains in this list originate from one sample, sequenced in a study of vaccination and CD4 T cells after COVID-19. Which antigens these TCRs recognize remains unknown. The treatment denotes: roughly nine-day PBMC culture with coronavirus spike peptide pools or control peptides (ViraFEST assay). With the Oncomine TCR Beta short-read assay, DNA from cultured CD4+ T cells was sequenced. TCRdb reanalysed the PCR reads using MiXCR and keeps one entry per CDR3 protein. The table lists some 3,200 distinct CDR3 sequences, around 80% of them singletons, with 25% to 35% in the top ten. Input material: CD4+ T cells from blood, cultured in vitro. The receptor set was obtained from a human donor who had recovered from COVID-19.

This rearrangement joins TRBV6-5 to TRBJ1-2; D gene unclear. CDR1 is MNHEY and CDR2 is SVGAGI in the germline V gene. The CDR3 loop spans 15 amino acids. The V end was cut by 4 bases, the J end by 2 bases, with 14 bases between. The CDR3: CASSSHPPTNYGYTF. The CDR3 DNA reads as TGTGCCAGCAGTTCTCACCCACCGACGAACTATGGCTACACCTTC.

V gene TRBV27 combines with J gene TRBJ1-6; D gene uncertain. CDR1 and CDR2 (germline): MNHEY, SMNVEV (reference sequence). V gave up 5 bases and J gave up 8 bases, with 10 bases separating them. This CDR3 comprises 13 residues. CDR3 residues: CASSIRTDSPLHF. As DNA, the CDR3 is TGTGCCAGCAGTATAAGGACGGATTCACCCCTCCACTTT.

A single count supports this clonotype. This chain connects TRBV6-4 to TRBJ2-3; no reliable D call. In germline, CDR1 is MRHNA, CDR2 SNTAGT. The CDR3 is 13 residues long. V was clipped by 4 bases and J by 4 bases, with 9 bases between them. In DNA form, the CDR3 reads TGTGCCAGCAGTGTCGGAGAGGCAGATACGCAGTATTTT. Encoded protein: CASSVGEADTQYF.

The chain recombines TRBV7-2 with TRBJ2-7, with 7 bases that match TRBD2. In germline, CDR1 is SGHTA, CDR2 FQGNSA. V trimming: 8 bases; J trimming: 2 bases; junction bases outside the gene matches: 12. The CDR3 spans 15 residues. The CDR3 loop is CASGYGGVSAYEQYF. The DNA for the CDR3 is TGTGCCAGCGGCTATGGGGGGGTTAGCGCCTACGAGCAGTACTTC.

This chain links TRBV20-1 with TRBJ2-7, with 9 bases identical to TRBD1. There are 13 residues in the CDR3. Germline V gene sequence: CDR1 DFQATT, CDR2 SNEGSKA (reference sequence). V lost 3 bases, J lost 2 bases, and 2 bases stayed unmatched. CDR3 coding DNA: TGCAGTGCTAGCGGGGACAGGGCCTACGAGCAGTACTTC. As protein: CSASGDRAYEQYF.

The chain combines TRBV7-3 with TRBJ2-1, with D hard to call. The germline V gene encodes CDR1 SGHTA and CDR2 FQGTGA. CDR3 length: 14 residues. Trimming removed 2 bases from V and 5 bases from J, with 10 bases in between. In nucleotides, the CDR3 is TGTGCCAGCAGCTTATCGGGCCCACACAATGAGCAGTTCTTC. Translated, it gives CASSLSGPHNEQFF.

Written as DNA, the CDR3 is TGTGCCAGCAACCCCCAGGCAGGCTGGGGCGAGCAGTACTTC. Its protein is CASNPQAGWGEQYF. This chain links TRBV2 with TRBJ2-7; D gene uncertain. Germline V gene data show CDR1 as SNHLY and CDR2 as FYNNEI. The CDR3 is 14 amino acids. Trimming removed 7 bases at V and 6 bases at J, with 19 bases between.

This clonotype was observed once. The chain uses TRBV6-1 and TRBJ1-1; possibly TRBD1 for D (5 bases). The CDR3 runs to 14 residues. The germline V gene has CDR1 MNHNS and CDR2 SASEGT. V was shortened by 8 bases and J by 2 bases, with 15 bases between the two germline ends. CDR3: CASLRQGGNTEAFF. The CDR3 DNA reads as TGTGCCAGCCTACGGCAGGGTGGAAACACTGAAGCTTTCTTT.

The chain uses TRBV27 and TRBJ1-5; the D is unclear. CDR3 size: 14 residues. Trimming cost V 7 bases and J 10 bases, with 20 bases left between them. The V gene's germline CDR1 is MNHEY and CDR2 SMNVEV (reference sequence). CDR3 amino acids: CASTDTDPWGPQHF. DNA for the CDR3: TGTGCCAGCACCGACACCGATCCTTGGGGACCCCAGCATTTT.

This sequence joins TRBV20-1 and TRBJ1-5; 11 nucleotides align to TRBD1. The ends lost 3 bases at V and 4 bases at J; junction bases unmatched: 8. The CDR3 loop spans 16 amino acids. Germline CDR1 reads DFQATT; CDR2 reads SNEGSKA (reference sequence). CDR3 residues: CSASPSGTGGNQPQHF. As DNA, the CDR3 is TGCAGTGCTAGTCCCTCCGGGACAGGGGGAAATCAGCCCCAGCATTTT.

This sequence joins TRBV7-8 and TRBJ1-1, with D perhaps matching TRBD1 (5 bases). The V gene's germline CDR1 is SGHVS and CDR2 FQNEAQ. Trimming pared 2 bases from V and 1 base from J, leaving 11 bases between. This CDR3 has 15 residues. The CDR3 DNA reads TGTGCCAGCAGCTTACTGGGACGGAAGAACACTGAAGCTTTCTTT. Its translation: CASSLLGRKNTEAFF.

The chain couples TRBV20-1 to TRBJ1-5; D not resolved. The CDR3 contains 11 residues. From germline, CDR1 is DFQATT and CDR2 SNEGSKA (reference sequence). V lost 5 bases and J 6 bases, leaving 8 bases between the germline ends. The CDR3 nucleotides are TGCAGTGCTGCCGCTGGTCAGCCCCAGCATTTT. Its translation: CSAAAGQPQHF.

This clonotype is classed as medium-sized. The J gene is TRBJ1-5, the V gene TRBV10-3; 9 bases fit TRBD1. CDR3 size: 16 residues. The junction had 1 base not matched to a gene; V was cut back by 0 bases and J by 1 base. Germline CDR1 and CDR2: ENHRY and SYGVKD. The CDR3 reads CAISESGQGSNQPQHF. The CDR3 coding sequence is TGTGCCATCAGTGAGTCGGGACAGGGAAGCAATCAGCCCCAGCATTTT.

The CDR3 is CASSYLDSPLHF. CDR3 DNA: TGTGCCAGCAGTTACCTTGATTCACCCCTCCACTTT. The chain uses TRBV6-5 and TRBJ1-6; D is unresolved. Per the germline V gene, CDR1 is MNHEY and CDR2 is SVGAGI. V lost 2 bases, J lost 8 bases, and 4 bases lay in between. The CDR3 length is 12 residues.

This clonotype is a singleton in its sample. The chain joins TRBV18 to TRBJ1-2; D gene uncertain. V was trimmed by 3 bases and J by 8 bases, leaving 13 bases between them. The CDR3 is 13 residues long. Germline assignment: CDR1 KGHSH and CDR2 LQKENI. The CDR3 reads CASSPNMERGYTF. Here the CDR3 DNA reads TGTGCCAGCTCACCTAACATGGAAAGGGGCTACACCTTC.

This rearrangement joins TRBV30 to TRBJ1-2, with 8 bases aligning to TRBD1. This CDR3 is 14 amino acids long. The germline V gene encodes CDR1 GTSNPN and CDR2 SVGIG (reference sequence). Trimming took 3 bases from V and 2 from J; bases not matched to a gene: 5. The chain's CDR3 is CAWSPGQGNYGYTF. The CDR3 bases are TGTGCCTGGAGCCCAGGACAGGGAAACTATGGCTACACCTTC.

This chain joins TRBV9 and TRBJ1-2; tentatively, D is TRBD1 (5 bases). Trimming pared 0 bases from V and 4 bases from J, leaving 10 bases between. The V gene's germline CDR1 is SGDLS and CDR2 YYNGEE. There are 14 residues in the CDR3. This chain's CDR3 is CASSVEGDPYGYTF. The CDR3 bases are TGTGCCAGCAGCGTAGAAGGGGATCCCTATGGCTACACCTTC.